This TCR beta chain was captured in a study of tumor T cells in aggressive B-cell lymphoma. Assay: immunoSEQ multiplex PCR; the TCRdb copy retains only in-frame clones and omits some. The sample carries some 2,900 clones, 87% recorded once. Germline CDR1 reads LNHNV; CDR2 reads YYDKDF (reference sequence). Trimming removed 4 bases from V and 0 bases from J; junction bases left unmatched: 5. This CDR3 is 16 amino acids long. The specimen was tumor tissue. The V call is TRBV15, the J call TRBJ1-4; 7 nucleotides match TRBD1. The clonotype comes from an adult with diffuse large B cell lymphoma. CDR3 sequence reads: CATSKGQTTTNEKLFF. The CDR3 DNA reads TGTGCCACCAGCAAGGGACAGACAACAACTAATGAAAAACTGTTTTTT.